These 16 T cell receptor beta chains were all obtained from the same sample, sequenced in a study of blood T cell repertoires in COVID-19. The data were produced by immunoSEQ multiplex PCR, yet TCRdb's version contains in-frame clones alone and is incomplete. The sample gives tens of thousands of clones, approximately 85% of which show up once; roughly 15% is in the top ten. The specimen was peripheral blood. These receptor sequences come from a human donor with acute or convalescent COVID-19. The donor label of this sample is uncertain.

The chain joins TRBV29-1 to TRBJ2-7, with D possibly matching TRBD2 (5 bases). CDR3 length: 11 amino acids. Germline-derived CDR1 and CDR2 are SQVTM and ANQGSEA. The V gene lost 6 bases and the J gene lost 5 bases, with 11 bases spanning the gap. The CDR3 sequence is CSVMGADEQYF. In nucleotides, the CDR3 is TGCAGCGTCATGGGAGCGGACGAGCAGTACTTC.

The gene calls are TRBV29-1 and TRBJ2-1; 9 nucleotides align to TRBD2. The length of the CDR3 is 12 residues. Germline CDR1 SQVTM, CDR2 ANQGSEA. V trimming: 7 bases; J trimming: 7 bases; junction bases outside the gene matches: 5. As DNA, the CDR3 is TGCAGCGATGGACTAGCGCCTAATGAGCAGTTCTTC. It specifies CSDGLAPNEQFF.

The CDR3, as DNA: TGTGCCAGCAGCCCTTTACAGGGTATGAACACTGAAGCTTTCTTT. It encodes CASSPLQGMNTEAFF. This sequence joins TRBV7-2 and TRBJ1-1, with a weak D call TRBD1 (6 bases). V shed 5 bases and J shed 0 bases, with 13 bases lying between them. This CDR3 is built from 15 residues. The germline V gene encodes CDR1 SGHTA and CDR2 FQGNSA.

This chain connects TRBV7-2 to TRBJ1-1; D is ambiguous. V dropped 8 bases and J dropped 8 bases, with 12 bases sitting between them. The CDR3 is 11 residues long. Germline CDR1 is SGHTA and CDR2 is FQGNSA. The CDR3: CASDSRVEAFF. The DNA of the CDR3 is TGTGCCAGCGATTCACGGGTCGAAGCTTTCTTT. The variable domain in full, with the rest retrieved from reference TRBV7-2 and TRBJ1-1, is GAGVSQSPSNKVTEKGKDVELRCDPISGHTALYWYRQSLGQGLEFLIYFQGNSAPDKSGLPSDRFSAERTGGSVSTLTIQRTQQEDSAVYLCASDSRVEAFFGQGTRLTVV.

This chain connects TRBV6-2 or TRBV6-3 to TRBJ2-7; a weak D match, TRBD1 (6 bases). Trimming removed 5 bases from V and 1 base from J, with 18 bases in between. CDR1 is MNHEY and CDR2 is SVGEGT in the germline V gene. This CDR3 comprises 16 residues. DNA for the CDR3: TGTGCCAGCAGTGACCCGACAGGATTGGGATCCTACGAGCAGTACTTC. It codes for CASSDPTGLGSYEQYF.

The rearrangement uses TRBV7-2 and TRBJ2-3, with D possibly TRBD2 on 6 matching bases. Per germline, CDR1 SGHTA and CDR2 FQGNSA. The CDR3 contains 14 residues. Trimming cost V 6 bases and J 4 bases, with 14 bases left between them. The CDR3 nucleotides are TGTGCCAGCAGTTCGTGGGAGGAGGCAGATACGCAGTATTTT. It yields the protein CASSSWEEADTQYF. The full variable domain, its missing parts supplied by reference TRBV7-2 and TRBJ2-3, is GAGVSQSPSNKVTEKGKDVELRCDPISGHTALYWYRQSLGQGLEFLIYFQGNSAPDKSGLPSDRFSAERTGGSVSTLTIQRTQQEDSAVYLCASSSWEEADTQYFGPGTRLTVL.

The chain joins TRBV6-2 or TRBV6-3 to TRBJ2-7; TRBD1 is a possible D gene (6 bases). V shed 5 bases and J shed 3 bases, with 14 bases lying between them. Germline CDR1 MNHEY, CDR2 SVGEGT. The CDR3 has 14 residues. The CDR3, as DNA: TGTGCCAGCAGTGCCACAGGGAGTCACTACGAGCAGTACTTC. It is translated as CASSATGSHYEQYF.

CDR3 DNA: TGCGCCAGCAGCCTCTTGGGGCAGGAAGCTTTCTTT. Its protein product is CASSLLGQEAFF. The V and J genes are TRBV4-3 and TRBJ1-1; tentatively, D is TRBD1 (5 bases). Trimming took off 4 bases at V and 8 bases at J, with 11 bases between the two ends. The CDR3 totals 12 residues. Germline-derived CDR1 and CDR2 are LGHNA and YSLEER.

The V and J genes are TRBV5-6 and TRBJ1-5, with a weak D call TRBD1 (5 bases). Germline loops: CDR1 SGHDT, CDR2 YYEEEE. V lost 4 bases and J lost 1, with 12 bases in between. The CDR3 spans 15 residues. The CDR3 DNA reads as TGTGCCAGCAGCCAAACGGGGGTCAGCAATCAGCCCCAGCATTTT. As protein: CASSQTGVSNQPQHF. Together with reference TRBV5-6 and TRBJ1-5, the CDR3 gives the full variable domain: DAGVTQSPTHLIKTRGQQVTLRCSPKSGHDTVSWYQQALGQGPQFIFQYYEEEERQRGNFPDRFSGHQFPNYSSELNVNALLLGDSALYLCASSQTGVSNQPQHFGDGTRLSIL.

This clone was seen more than once but under ten times. This chain links TRBV11-3 with TRBJ2-5; 8 bases are a match to TRBD1. V dropped 5 bases and J dropped 5; count of bases not matched to a gene: 10. CDR1 and CDR2 from the germline V gene are SGHNT and YENEEA. There are 15 residues in the CDR3. This chain's CDR3 is CASSLGQGRRETQYF. The CDR3 DNA follows: TGTGCCAGCAGCCTTGGACAGGGCCGACGGGAGACCCAGTACTTC.

The J gene is TRBJ2-5, the V gene TRBV11-3; D possibly corresponds to TRBD1 (6 bases). Trimming shortened V by 5 bases and J by 0 bases, and 10 bases separated the two germline ends. This CDR3 is built from 14 residues. Germline-derived CDR1 and CDR2 are SGHNT and YENEEA. DNA of the CDR3: TGTGCCAGCAGCGCCTGGGACAACCAAGAGACCCAGTACTTC. This encodes CASSAWDNQETQYF.

V is TRBV18 and J is TRBJ1-5; the match to TRBD1 covers 7 bases. This CDR3 has 14 amino acids. From germline, CDR1 is KGHSH and CDR2 LQKENI. With 6 bases clipped from V and 5 bases from J, the junction kept 7 bases outside the gene matches. The CDR3 DNA reads as TGTGCCAGCTCGGGACAGAAGGTTGATCAGCCCCAGCATTTT. Encoded protein: CASSGQKVDQPQHF.

This clone was counted between two and nine times. This chain uses TRBV5-6 with TRBJ1-2, with 7 bases identical to TRBD1. This CDR3 region has 12 residues. V trimming: 5 bases; J trimming: 7 bases; junction bases outside the gene matches: 5. Germline loops: CDR1 SGHDT, CDR2 YYEEEE. CDR3 amino acids: CASRDRVSGYTF. DNA for the CDR3: TGTGCCAGCAGAGACAGGGTAAGTGGCTACACCTTC.

The gene calls are TRBV15 and TRBJ2-5; tentatively, D is TRBD2 (6 bases). The CDR3 is 14 residues long. Germline-derived CDR1 and CDR2 are LNHNV and YYDKDF (reference sequence). Trimming stripped 0 bases from V and 5 bases from J, with 10 bases between. DNA for the CDR3: TGTGCCACCAGCAGAGATCTAGCGAGGGAGACCCAGTACTTC. This gives the protein CATSRDLARETQYF.

The genes are TRBV6-2 or TRBV6-3 and TRBJ2-3; no firm D call. This CDR3 region has 15 residues. Germline CDR1 is MNHEY and CDR2 is SVGEGT. V lost 4 bases, J lost 0 bases, and 11 bases lay in between. CDR3 coding DNA: TGTGCCAGCAGTTCCCGGTTGTCTAGCACAGATACGCAGTATTTT. Residues: CASSSRLSSTDTQYF.

This clone was seen only a few times. V is TRBV28 and J is TRBJ2-7; 8 positions agree with TRBD2. CDR1 MDHEN and CDR2 SYDVKM come from the germline V gene. Trimming at V came to 3 bases and at J to 5 bases, leaving 9 bases not matched to a gene. This CDR3 has 15 residues. This CDR3 is CASSFRARGGNEQYF. As DNA, the CDR3 is TGTGCCAGCAGTTTTAGGGCCCGCGGGGGGAACGAGCAGTACTTC.